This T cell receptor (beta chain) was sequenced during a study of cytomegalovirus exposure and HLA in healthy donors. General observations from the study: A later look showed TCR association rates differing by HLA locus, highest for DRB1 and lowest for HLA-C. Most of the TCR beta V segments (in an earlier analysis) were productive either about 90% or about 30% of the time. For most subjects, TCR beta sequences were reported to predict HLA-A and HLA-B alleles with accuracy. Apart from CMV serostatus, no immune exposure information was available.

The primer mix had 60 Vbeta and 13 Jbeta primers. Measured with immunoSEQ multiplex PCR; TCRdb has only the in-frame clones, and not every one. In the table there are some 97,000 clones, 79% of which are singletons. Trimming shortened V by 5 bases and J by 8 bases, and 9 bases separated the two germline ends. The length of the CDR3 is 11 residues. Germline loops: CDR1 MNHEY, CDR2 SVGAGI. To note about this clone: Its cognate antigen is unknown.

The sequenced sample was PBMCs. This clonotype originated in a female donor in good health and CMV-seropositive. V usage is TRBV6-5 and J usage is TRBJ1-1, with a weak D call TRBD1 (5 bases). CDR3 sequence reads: CASSGGAEAFF. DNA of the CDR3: TGTGCCAGCAGTGGAGGGGCCGAAGCTTTCTTT.